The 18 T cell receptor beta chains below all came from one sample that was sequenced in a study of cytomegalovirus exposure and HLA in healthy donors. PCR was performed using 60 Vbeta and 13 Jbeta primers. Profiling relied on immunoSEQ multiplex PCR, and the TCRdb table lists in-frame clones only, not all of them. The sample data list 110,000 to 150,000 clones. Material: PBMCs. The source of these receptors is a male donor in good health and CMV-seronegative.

The CDR3 here is CAWSLSNQPQHF. CDR3 nucleotides: TGTGCCTGGAGTCTCAGCAATCAGCCCCAGCATTTT. The chain carries TRBV30 and TRBJ1-5; the D is unclear. The length of the CDR3 is 12 residues. CDR1 is GTSNPN, CDR2 SVGIG, per germline (reference sequence). With 2 bases removed from V and 1 base from J, the gap between germline ends came to 3 bases. Supplemented by reference TRBV30 and TRBJ1-5, the full variable domain reads SQTIHQWPATLVQPVGSPLSLECTVEGTSNPNLYWYRQAAGRGLQLLFYSVGIGQISSEVPQNLSASRPQDRQFILSSKKLLLSDSGFYLCAWSLSNQPQHFGDGTRLSIL.

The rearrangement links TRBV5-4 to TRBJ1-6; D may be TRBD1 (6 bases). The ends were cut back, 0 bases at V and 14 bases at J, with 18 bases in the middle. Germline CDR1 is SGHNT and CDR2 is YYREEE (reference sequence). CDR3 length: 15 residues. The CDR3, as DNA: TGTGCCAGCAGCTTGGAACAGGGCTCTCCTTCTACCCTCCACTTT. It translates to CASSLEQGSPSTLHF.

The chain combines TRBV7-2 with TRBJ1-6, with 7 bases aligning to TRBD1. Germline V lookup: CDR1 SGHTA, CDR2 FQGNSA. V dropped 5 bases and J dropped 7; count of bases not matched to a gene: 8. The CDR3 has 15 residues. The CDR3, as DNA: TGTGCCAGCAGCCCCGGTGGGACAGTCAATTCACCCCTCCACTTT. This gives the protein CASSPGGTVNSPLHF.

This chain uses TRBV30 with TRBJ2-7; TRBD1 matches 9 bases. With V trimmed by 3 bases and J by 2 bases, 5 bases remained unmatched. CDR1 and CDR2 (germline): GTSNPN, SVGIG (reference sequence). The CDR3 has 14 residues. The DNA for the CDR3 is TGTGCCTGGAGCCCGGGACAGGGTGCCTACGAGCAGTACTTC. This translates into CAWSPGQGAYEQYF. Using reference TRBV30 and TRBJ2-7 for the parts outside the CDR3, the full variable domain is SQTIHQWPATLVQPVGSPLSLECTVEGTSNPNLYWYRQAAGRGLQLLFYSVGIGQISSEVPQNLSASRPQDRQFILSSKKLLLSDSGFYLCAWSPGQGAYEQYFGPGTRLTVT.

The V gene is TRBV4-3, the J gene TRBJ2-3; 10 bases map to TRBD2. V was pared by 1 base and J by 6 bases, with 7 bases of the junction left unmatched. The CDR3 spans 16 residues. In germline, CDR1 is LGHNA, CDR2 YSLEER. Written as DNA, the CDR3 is TGCGCCAGCAGCCAAGGTCCAGCGGGGGGGTCGGATACGCAGTATTTT. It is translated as CASSQGPAGGSDTQYF.

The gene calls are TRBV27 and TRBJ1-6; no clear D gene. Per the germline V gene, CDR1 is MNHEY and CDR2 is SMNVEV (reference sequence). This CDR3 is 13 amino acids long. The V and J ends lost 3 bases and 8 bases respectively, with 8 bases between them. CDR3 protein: CASSFQEHSPLHF. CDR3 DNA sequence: TGTGCCAGCAGTTTCCAGGAACATTCACCCCTCCACTTT.

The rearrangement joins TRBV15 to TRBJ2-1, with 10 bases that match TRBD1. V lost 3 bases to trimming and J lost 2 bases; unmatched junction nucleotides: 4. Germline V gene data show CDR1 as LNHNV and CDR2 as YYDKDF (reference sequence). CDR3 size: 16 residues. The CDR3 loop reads CATSRRDRGAYNEQFF. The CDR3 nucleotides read TGTGCCACCAGCAGGAGGGACAGGGGAGCCTACAATGAGCAGTTCTTC.

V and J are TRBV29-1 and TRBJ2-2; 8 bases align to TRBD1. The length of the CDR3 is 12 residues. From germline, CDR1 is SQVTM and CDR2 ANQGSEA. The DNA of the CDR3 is TGCGTTGGGACAGGAAACACCGGGGAGCTGTTTTTT. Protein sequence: CVGTGNTGELFF.

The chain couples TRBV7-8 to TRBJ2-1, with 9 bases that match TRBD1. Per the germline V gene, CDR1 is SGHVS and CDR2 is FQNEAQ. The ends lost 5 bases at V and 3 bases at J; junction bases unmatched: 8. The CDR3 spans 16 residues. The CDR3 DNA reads TGTGCCAGCAGCGTACTCCGGGACAGGGACTACAATGAGCAGTTCTTC. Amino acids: CASSVLRDRDYNEQFF.

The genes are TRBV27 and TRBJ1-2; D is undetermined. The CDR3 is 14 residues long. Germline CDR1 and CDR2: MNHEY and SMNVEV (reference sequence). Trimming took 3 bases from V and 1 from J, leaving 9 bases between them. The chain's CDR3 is CASSFLPSNYGYTF. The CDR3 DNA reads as TGTGCCAGCAGTTTCTTACCGAGTAACTATGGCTACACCTTC.

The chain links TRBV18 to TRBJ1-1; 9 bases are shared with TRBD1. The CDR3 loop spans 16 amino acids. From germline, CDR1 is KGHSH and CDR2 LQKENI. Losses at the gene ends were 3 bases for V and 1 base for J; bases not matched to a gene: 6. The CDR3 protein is CASSPPPGQGNTEAFF. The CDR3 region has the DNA TGTGCCAGCTCACCCCCCCCGGGACAGGGGAACACTGAAGCTTTCTTT.

The CDR3 spells CASRGKPGQGRKLFF. In DNA, the CDR3 is TGTGCCAGCAGAGGAAAACCGGGACAGGGACGAAAACTGTTTTTT. The chain links TRBV11-3 to TRBJ1-4; TRBD1 aligns across 9 bases. Germline V gene lookup returns CDR1 SGHNT and CDR2 YENEEA. The V gene end was trimmed by 6 bases and the J gene end by 10 bases; junction bases not matched to a gene: 12. This CDR3 is built from 15 residues. Using reference TRBV11-3 and TRBJ1-4 for the parts outside the CDR3, the full variable domain is EAGVVQSPRYKIIEKKQPVAFWCNPISGHNTLYWYLQNLGQGPELLIRYENEEAVDDSQLPKDRFSAERLKGVDSTLKIQPAELGDSAVYLCASRGKPGQGRKLFFGSGTQLSVL.

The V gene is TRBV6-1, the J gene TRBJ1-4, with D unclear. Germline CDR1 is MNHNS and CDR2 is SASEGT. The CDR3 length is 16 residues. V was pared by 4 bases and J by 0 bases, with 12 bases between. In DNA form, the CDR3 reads TGTGCCAGCAGTGTAAATGGGAGAACAACTAATGAAAAACTGTTTTTT. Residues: CASSVNGRTTNEKLFF.

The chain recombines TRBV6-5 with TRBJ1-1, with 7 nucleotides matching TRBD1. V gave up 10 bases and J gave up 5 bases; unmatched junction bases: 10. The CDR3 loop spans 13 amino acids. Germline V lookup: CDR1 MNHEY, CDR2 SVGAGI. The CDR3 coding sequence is TGTGCCACCGGGGTTACAGGGGTTACTGAAGCTTTCTTT. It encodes CATGVTGVTEAFF.

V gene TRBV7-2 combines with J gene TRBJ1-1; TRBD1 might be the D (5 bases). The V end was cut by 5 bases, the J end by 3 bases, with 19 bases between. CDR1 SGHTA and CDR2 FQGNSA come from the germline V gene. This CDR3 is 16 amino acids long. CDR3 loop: CASSPNLDILDTEAFF. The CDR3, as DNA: TGTGCCAGCAGCCCGAATTTGGACATCCTAGACACTGAAGCTTTCTTT.

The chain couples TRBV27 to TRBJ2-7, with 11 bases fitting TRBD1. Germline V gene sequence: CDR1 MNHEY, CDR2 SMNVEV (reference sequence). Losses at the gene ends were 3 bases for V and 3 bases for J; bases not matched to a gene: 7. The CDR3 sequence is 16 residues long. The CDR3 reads CASSFYTGTGGYEQYF. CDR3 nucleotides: TGTGCCAGCAGTTTTTACACCGGGACAGGGGGCTACGAGCAGTACTTC.

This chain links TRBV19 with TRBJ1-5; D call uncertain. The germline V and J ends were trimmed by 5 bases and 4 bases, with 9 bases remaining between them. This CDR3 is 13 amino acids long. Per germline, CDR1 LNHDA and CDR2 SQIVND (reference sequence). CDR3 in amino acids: CASSREANQPQHF. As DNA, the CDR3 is TGTGCCAGTAGTCGGGAAGCGAATCAGCCCCAGCATTTT.

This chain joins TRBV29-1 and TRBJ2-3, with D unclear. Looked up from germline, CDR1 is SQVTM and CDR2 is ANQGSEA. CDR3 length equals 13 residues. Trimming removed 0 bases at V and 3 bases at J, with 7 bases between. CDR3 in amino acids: CSVEEGVTDTQYF. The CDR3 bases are TGCAGCGTTGAAGAAGGAGTTACAGATACGCAGTATTTT.